This T cell receptor (beta chain) was obtained from a study of blood T cell repertoires in COVID-19. Whole-study context: Acute-phase and convalescent COVID-19 samples originated in the United States, Italy and Spain. PBMCs, B-cell-depleted T cells, or T cells provided the cDNA or gDNA that made up the material.

Per the original methods: From reference gene primer amplification, estimates of nucleated cell counts were derived. Repertoires were generated with immunoSEQ multiplex PCR, while TCRdb's copy carries only in-frame clones and drops some. That table furnishes V, J and clone size, whereas the DNA furnished D and trimming. The profile covers 50,000 to 60,000 clones, with approximately 90% appearing a single time and over 1.5% taken by the ten largest. This clone has a single count. Germline V gene data show CDR1 as SGHRS and CDR2 as YFSETQ. Trimming left V 2 bases short and J 2 bases short, with 10 bases between. This CDR3 spans 14 amino acids.

Sequenced sample: peripheral blood. This clonotype originated in a man in his sixties with acute or convalescent COVID-19. The J gene is TRBJ1-1, the V gene TRBV5-1; tentatively, D is TRBD1 (5 bases). The CDR3 DNA is TGCGCCAGCAGCTTCCGACAGCTAAACACTGAAGCTTTCTTT. Translated, it gives CASSFRQLNTEAFF.